Here is one TCR beta chain with its context. PCR employed 60 Vbeta and 13 Jbeta primers. Method: immunoSEQ multiplex PCR; TCRdb's copy keeps in-frame clones and lacks some. This table has 230,000 or so clones, around 90% appearing once. The data belong to a study of cytomegalovirus exposure and HLA in healthy donors. The sequencing input was PBMCs. This receptor was obtained from a girl aged 2-9 years in good health and CMV-seronegative.

The CDR3, as DNA: TGTGCCACCCAGGAGGCGGGGAATCCCTACGAGCAGTACTTC. Its translation: CATQEAGNPYEQYF. The chain uses TRBV10-3 and TRBJ2-7; D might be TRBD2 (6 bases). From germline, CDR1 is ENHRY and CDR2 SYGVKD. This CDR3 has 14 residues. The V gene lost 10 bases and the J gene lost 2 bases, with 18 bases spanning the gap.